The clone carrying this T cell receptor beta chain showed up many times. Its antigen remains unidentified. The data originate from a study of CD8 T cells in ankylosing spondylitis. Study results and limitations: There were earlier reports of some motif variants in reactive arthritis synovial fluid and blood. It appeared that ankylosing spondylitis blood was characterized by a TCR beta motif of several highly homologous variants.

Each CDR3 protein gets one entry after TCRdb re-called the 5' RACE reads with MiXCR. The data show 130,000 or so distinct CDR3 sequences, roughly 7.3% seen once. The CDR3 totals 15 residues. Per germline, CDR1 MNHEY and CDR2 SVGEGT. V dropped 2 bases and J dropped 0 bases, with 5 bases sitting between them. V usage is TRBV6-2 or TRBV6-3 and J usage is TRBJ2-6; perhaps TRBD1 as D (5 bases). The specimen sequenced was blood, either unsorted or a sorted T cell fraction (not recorded which). The clonotype originates from a male donor with ankylosing spondylitis or in good health (not recorded which). The CDR3 region has the DNA TGTGCCAGCAGTTACGGACACTCTGGGGCCAACGTCCTGACTTTC. It translates to CASSYGHSGANVLTF.